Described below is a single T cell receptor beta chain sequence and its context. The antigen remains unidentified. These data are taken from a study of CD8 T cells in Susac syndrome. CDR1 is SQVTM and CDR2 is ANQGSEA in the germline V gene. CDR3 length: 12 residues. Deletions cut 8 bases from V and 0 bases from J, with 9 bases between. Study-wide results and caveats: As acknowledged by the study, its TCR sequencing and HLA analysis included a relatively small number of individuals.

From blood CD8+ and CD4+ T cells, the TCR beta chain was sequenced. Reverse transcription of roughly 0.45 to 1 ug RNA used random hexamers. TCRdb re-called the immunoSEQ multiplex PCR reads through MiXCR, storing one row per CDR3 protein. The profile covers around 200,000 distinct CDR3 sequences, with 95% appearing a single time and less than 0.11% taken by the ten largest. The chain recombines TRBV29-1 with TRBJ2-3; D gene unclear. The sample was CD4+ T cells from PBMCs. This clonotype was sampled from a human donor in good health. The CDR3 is CSSGGSTDTQYF. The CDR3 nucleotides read TGCAGCTCGGGTGGCAGCACAGATACGCAGTATTTT.